The T cell receptor (beta chain) under discussion was sequenced for a study of blood T cell repertoires in COVID-19 (dated by TCRdb to about 2020). For the wider study: Samples covering the acute and convalescent phases of COVID-19 were provided by collaborators in the United States, Italy and Spain. Subjects who had been exposed to COVID-19, were actively infected with it, or had recovered from it provided the deeply sampled blood TCRbeta repertoires that made up the dataset. The prospective study material was composed of cDNA or gDNA derived from T cells, B-cell-depleted T cells, or PBMCs. The repertoires were released in a freely available public database intended as a resource for research on the immune response to SARS-CoV-2. Where HLA class I and class II types were available, the types were taken from metadata supplied by the sample provider, not from assay-based typing. Samples came from the ongoing ImmuneRACE study (first 160 participants) plus 1,254 subjects from 6 global collaborators. Nearly every sample came with metadata listing a de-identified subject ID, COVID-19 status, age in years and sex.

Concerning this clone: It has no known antigen specificity. No base quality values were provided; no much bigger clone lies one nucleotide off.

In the prospective study, participants were roughly 18 to 100 years old, resided in about two dozen geographic areas of the United States, and were enrolled through a virtual design. In the prospective study, cohorts were assigned on the basis of participant-reported clinical history obtained from a screening survey and a study questionnaire. ImmuneRACE Cohort 3 recovered participants were defined by two consecutive negative NP/OP PCR tests, healthcare professional clearance, or symptom resolution. In the prospective study, whole blood, serum and a nasopharyngeal or oropharyngeal swab were collected from each participant by mobile phlebotomists. Prospective study participants could optionally give additional blood draws and questionnaires over a roughly 2-month period. Prospective study blood samples were shipped either frozen or at room temperature before DNA extraction. The study at large found these results: Clinical and demographic metadata were provided uncurated, with the amount varying by source and participant.

The germline V gene (reference sequence) gives CDR1 as LNHDA and CDR2 as SQIVND. The CDR3 contains 13 residues, cysteine and phenylalanine counted. The retained sequence is limited to the CDR3, 39 bases, with the frame set at the first base. The germline ends are 12 bases apart after V is trimmed by 5 bases and J by 5 bases. TCRbeta CDR3 regions were amplified from genomic DNA using the immunoSEQ Assay, a bias-controlled multiplex PCR. The study's processing was this. The number of nucleated cells in each sample was estimated from the amplification of reference gene primers within the assay. To quantify the absolute abundance of each unique TCRbeta CDR3 rearrangement, sequence reads were collapsed and filtered. Productive Simpson clonality was computed per sample as the square root of Simpson's diversity index over productive rearrangements. In TCRdb, the immuneACCESS table is reduced to in-frame sequences with V and J assigned. These tables do not hold every clone; where another copy was compared, an unresolved V gene accounts for under half, and the others remain unexplained. The DNA was the basis for D and trimming; V, J and clone size are from that table. The sample profile shows 200,000 to 250,000 clones; approximately 80% of them were found once. The leading ten clones occupy roughly 1.8% of the sample.

The source of this sequence is a man aged 55 to 70 who had recovered from COVID-19. The sequencing input was PBMCs or T cells enriched from blood (not recorded which). The chain joins TRBV19 to TRBJ2-5, with no D gene named confidently. The CDR3 region: CASSLPGLETQYF. The bases are TGTGCCAGTAGTCTGCCAGGCCTCGAGACCCAGTACTTC.